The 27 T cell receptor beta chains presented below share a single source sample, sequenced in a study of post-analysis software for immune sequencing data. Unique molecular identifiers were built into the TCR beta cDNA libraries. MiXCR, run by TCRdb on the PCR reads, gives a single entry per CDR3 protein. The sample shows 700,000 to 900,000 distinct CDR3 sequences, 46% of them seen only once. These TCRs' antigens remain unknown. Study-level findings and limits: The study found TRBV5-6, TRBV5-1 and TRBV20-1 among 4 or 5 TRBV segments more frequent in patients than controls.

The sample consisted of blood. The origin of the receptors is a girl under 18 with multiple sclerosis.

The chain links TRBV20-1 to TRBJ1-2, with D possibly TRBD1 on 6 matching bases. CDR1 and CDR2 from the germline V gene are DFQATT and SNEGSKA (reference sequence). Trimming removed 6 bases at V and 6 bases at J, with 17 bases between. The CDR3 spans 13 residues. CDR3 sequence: CSAQSRGWDGYTF. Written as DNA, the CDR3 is TGCAGTGCGCAGTCAAGGGGGTGGGATGGCTACACCTTC.

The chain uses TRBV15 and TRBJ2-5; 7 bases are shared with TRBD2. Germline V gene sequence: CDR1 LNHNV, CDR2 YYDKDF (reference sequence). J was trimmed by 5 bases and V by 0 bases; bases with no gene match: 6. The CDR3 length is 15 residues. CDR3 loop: CATSRDPVGGETQYF. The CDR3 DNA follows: TGTGCCACCAGCAGAGACCCTGTGGGGGGGGAGACCCAGTACTTC. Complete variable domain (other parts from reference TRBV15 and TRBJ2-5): DAMVIQNPRYQVTQFGKPVTLSCSQTLNHNVMYWYQQKSSQAPKLLFHYYDKDFNNEADTPDNFQSRRPNTSFCFLDIRSPGLGDTAMYLCATSRDPVGGETQYFGPGTRLLVL.

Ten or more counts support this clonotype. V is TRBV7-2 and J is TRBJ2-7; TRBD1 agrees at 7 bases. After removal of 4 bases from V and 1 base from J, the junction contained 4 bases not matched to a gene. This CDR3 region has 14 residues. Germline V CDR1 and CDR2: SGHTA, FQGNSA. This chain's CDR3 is CASSSDRQSYEQYF. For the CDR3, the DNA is TGTGCCAGCAGCTCGGACAGGCAGTCCTACGAGCAGTACTTC. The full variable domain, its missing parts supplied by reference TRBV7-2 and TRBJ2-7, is GAGVSQSPSNKVTEKGKDVELRCDPISGHTALYWYRQSLGQGLEFLIYFQGNSAPDKSGLPSDRFSAERTGGSVSTLTIQRTQQEDSAVYLCASSSDRQSYEQYFGPGTRLTVT.

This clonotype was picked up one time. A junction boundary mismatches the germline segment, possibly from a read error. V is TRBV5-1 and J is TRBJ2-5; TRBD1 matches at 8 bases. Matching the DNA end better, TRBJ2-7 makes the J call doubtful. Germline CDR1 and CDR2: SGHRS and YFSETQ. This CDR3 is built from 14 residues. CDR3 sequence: CTSSNQGQGYEQYF. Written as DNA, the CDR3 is TGCACCAGCAGCAACCAAGGACAGGGCTACGAGCAGTACTTC.

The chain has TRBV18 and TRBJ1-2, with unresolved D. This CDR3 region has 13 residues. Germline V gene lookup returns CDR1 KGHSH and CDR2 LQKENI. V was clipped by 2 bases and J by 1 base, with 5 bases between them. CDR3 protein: CASSPSDNYGYTF. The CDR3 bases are TGTGCCAGCTCACCATCGGATAACTATGGCTACACCTTC.

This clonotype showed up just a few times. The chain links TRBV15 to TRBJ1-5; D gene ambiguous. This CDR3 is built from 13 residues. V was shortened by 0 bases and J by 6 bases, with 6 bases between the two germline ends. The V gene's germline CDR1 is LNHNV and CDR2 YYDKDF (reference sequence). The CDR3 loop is CATSRDRSQPQHF. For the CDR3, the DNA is TGTGCCACCAGCAGAGATAGGAGTCAGCCCCAGCATTTT.

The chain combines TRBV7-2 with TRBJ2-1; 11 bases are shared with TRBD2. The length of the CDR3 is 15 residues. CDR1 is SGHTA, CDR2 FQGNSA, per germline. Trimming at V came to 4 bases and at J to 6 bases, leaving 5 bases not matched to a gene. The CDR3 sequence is CASSYGTSGTNEQFF. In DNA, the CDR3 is TGTGCCAGCAGCTACGGGACTAGCGGAACCAATGAGCAGTTCTTC.

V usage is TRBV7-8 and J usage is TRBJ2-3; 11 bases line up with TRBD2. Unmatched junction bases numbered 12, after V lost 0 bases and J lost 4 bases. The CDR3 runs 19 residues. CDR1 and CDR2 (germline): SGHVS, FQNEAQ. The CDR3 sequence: CASSLAGSGRAGIADTQYF. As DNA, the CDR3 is TGTGCCAGCAGCTTAGCTGGTAGCGGGAGGGCCGGGATCGCAGATACGCAGTATTTT.

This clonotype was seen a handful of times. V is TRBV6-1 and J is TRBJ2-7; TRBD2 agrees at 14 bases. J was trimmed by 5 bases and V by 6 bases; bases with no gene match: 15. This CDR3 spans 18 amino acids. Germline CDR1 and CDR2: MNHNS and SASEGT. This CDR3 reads CASSLFPGLAGEDDEQYF. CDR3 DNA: TGTGCCAGCAGCCTATTTCCGGGACTAGCGGGAGAGGACGACGAGCAGTACTTC.

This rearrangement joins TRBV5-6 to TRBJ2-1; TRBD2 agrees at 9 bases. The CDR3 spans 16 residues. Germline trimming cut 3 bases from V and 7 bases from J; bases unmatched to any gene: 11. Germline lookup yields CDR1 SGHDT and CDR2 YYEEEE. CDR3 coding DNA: TGTGCCAGCAGCTGGGGGGCGGGACTAGCTGATAATGAGCAGTTCTTC. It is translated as CASSWGAGLADNEQFF.

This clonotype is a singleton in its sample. CDR3 in DNA: TGCAGTGCTAGAGATAATATACAGTCCAATGAGCAGTTCTTC. Protein product: CSARDNIQSNEQFF. The chain employs TRBV20-1 and TRBJ2-1; D gene unclear. The CDR3 covers 14 residues. CDR1 is DFQATT and CDR2 is SNEGSKA in the germline V gene (reference sequence). Trimming shortened V by 0 bases and J by 6 bases, and 12 bases separated the two germline ends.

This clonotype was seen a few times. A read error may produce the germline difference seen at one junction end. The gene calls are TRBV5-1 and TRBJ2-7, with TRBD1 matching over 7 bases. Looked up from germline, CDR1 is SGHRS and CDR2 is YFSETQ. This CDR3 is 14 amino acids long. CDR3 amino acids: CASSPGDSTYEQYF. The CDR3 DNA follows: TGTGCCAGCAGCCCAGGGGACAGCACCTACGAGCAGTACTTC.

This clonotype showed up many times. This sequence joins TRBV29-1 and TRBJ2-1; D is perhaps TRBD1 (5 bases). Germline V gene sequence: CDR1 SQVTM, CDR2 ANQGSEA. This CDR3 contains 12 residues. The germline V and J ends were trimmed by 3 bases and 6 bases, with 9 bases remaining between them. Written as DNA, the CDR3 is TGCAGCGTTGATAGACAGCTCAATGAGCAGTTCTTC. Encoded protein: CSVDRQLNEQFF.

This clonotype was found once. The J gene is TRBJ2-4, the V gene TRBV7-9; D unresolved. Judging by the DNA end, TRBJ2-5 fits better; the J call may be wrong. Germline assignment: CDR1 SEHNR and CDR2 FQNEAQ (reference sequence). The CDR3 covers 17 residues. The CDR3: CASSALGPPWAQETQYF. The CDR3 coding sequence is TGTGCCAGCAGCGCGCTAGGCCCCCCTTGGGCCCAAGAGACCCAGTACTTC.

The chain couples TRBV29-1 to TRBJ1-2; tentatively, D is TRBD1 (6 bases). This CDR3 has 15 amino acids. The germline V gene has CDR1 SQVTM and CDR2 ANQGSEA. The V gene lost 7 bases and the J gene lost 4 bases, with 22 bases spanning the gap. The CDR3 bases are TGCAGCGCCCGTCGGCCCCAGGGGAGCAGCTATGGCTACACCTTC. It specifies CSARRPQGSSYGYTF.

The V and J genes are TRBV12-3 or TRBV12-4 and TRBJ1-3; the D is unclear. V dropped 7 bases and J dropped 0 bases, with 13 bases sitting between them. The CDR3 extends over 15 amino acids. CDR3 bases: TGTGCCAGCATCGGTGGGGAAGACTCTGGAAACACCATATATTTT. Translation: CASIGGEDSGNTIYF.

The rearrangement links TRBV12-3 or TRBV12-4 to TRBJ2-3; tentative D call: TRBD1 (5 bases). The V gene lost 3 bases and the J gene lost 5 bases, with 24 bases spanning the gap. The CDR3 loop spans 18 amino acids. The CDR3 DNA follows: TGTGCCAGCAGTTTCAGGGTGGGGCAAAGGCTCAGTGGAGATACGCAGTATTTT. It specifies CASSFRVGQRLSGDTQYF.

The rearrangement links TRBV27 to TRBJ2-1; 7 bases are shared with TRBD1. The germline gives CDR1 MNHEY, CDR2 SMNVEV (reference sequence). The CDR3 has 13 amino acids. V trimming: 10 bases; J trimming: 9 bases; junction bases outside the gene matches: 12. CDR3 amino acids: CATTTGRNGEQFF. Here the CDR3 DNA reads TGTGCCACCACGACAGGGCGGAACGGTGAGCAGTTCTTC.

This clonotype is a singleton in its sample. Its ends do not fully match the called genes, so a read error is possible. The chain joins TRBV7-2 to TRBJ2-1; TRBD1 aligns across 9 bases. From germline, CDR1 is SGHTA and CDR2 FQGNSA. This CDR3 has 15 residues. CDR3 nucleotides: TGTGCCAGCAGCCGACAGGGGGAGCCCTACAATGGGCAGTTCTTC. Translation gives CASSRQGEPYNGQFF. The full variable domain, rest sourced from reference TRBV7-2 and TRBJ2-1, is GAGVSQSPSNKVTEKGKDVELRCDPISGHTALYWYRQSLGQGLEFLIYFQGNSAPDKSGLPSDRFSAERTGGSVSTLTIQRTQQEDSAVYLCASSRQGEPYNGQFFGPGTRLTVL.

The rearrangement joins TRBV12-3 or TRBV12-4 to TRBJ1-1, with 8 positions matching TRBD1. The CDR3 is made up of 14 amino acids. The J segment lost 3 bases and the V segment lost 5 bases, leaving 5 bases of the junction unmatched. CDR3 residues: CASSTGGVYTEAFF. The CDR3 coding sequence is TGTGCCAGCAGTACAGGGGGGGTATACACTGAAGCTTTCTTT.

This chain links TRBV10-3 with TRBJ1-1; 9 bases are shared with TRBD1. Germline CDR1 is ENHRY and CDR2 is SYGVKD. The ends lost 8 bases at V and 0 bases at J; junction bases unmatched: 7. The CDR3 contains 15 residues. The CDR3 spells CAILRTGDMNTEAFF. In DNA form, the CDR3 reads TGTGCCATCTTACGGACAGGGGATATGAACACTGAAGCTTTCTTT.

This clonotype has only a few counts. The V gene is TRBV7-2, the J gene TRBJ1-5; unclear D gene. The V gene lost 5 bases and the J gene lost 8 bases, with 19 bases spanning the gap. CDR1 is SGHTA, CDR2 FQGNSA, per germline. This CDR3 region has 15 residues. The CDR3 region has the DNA TGTGCCAGCAGCGGATTCGGACGGCGCTGGGAGCCCCAGCATTTT. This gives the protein CASSGFGRRWEPQHF.

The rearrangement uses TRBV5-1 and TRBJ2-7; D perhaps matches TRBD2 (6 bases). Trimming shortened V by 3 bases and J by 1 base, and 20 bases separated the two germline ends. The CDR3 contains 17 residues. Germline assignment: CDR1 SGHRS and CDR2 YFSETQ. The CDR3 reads CASSSPEGKGNSYEQYF. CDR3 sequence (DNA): TGCGCCAGCAGCTCACCGGAGGGGAAAGGTAATTCCTACGAGCAGTACTTC.

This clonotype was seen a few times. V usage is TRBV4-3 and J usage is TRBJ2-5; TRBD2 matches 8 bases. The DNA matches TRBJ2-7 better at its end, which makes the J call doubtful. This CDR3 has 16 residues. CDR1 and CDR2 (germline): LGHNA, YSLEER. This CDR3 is CASSQDPAGAGYEQYF. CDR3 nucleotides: TGCGCCAGCAGCCAAGATCCAGCGGGAGCGGGGTACGAGCAGTACTTC.

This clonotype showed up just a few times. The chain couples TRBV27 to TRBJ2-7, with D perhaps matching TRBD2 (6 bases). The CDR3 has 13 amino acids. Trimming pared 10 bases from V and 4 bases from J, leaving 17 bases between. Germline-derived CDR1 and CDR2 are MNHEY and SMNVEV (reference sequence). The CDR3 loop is CATQSGGLYEQYF. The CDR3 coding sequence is TGTGCCACTCAAAGTGGGGGACTTTACGAGCAGTACTTC.

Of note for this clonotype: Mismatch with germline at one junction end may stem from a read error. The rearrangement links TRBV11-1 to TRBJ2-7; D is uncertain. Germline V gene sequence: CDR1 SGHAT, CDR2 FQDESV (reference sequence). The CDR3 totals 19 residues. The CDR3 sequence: CASSEQKFRMGFRSYEQYF. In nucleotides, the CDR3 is TGTGCTAGCAGCGAACAAAAATTCCGGATGGGGTTTCGGTCCTACGAGCAGTACTTC.

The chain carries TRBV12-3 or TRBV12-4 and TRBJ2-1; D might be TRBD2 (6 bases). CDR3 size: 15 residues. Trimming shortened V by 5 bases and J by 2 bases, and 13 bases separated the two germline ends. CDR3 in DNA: TGTGCCAGCAGTAGCCGGGAGTTTACCTACAATGAGCAGTTCTTC. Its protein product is CASSSREFTYNEQFF.